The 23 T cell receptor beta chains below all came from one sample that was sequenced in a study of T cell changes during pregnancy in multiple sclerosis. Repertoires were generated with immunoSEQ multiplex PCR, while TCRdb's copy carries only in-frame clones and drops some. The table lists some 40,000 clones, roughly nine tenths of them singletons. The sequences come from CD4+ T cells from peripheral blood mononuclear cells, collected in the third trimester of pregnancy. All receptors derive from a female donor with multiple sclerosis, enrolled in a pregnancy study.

CDR3 sequence reads: CASSLFALEGGSYEQYF. CDR3 bases: TGTGCCAGCAGTTTATTCGCATTGGAGGGCGGATCCTACGAGCAGTACTTC. The chain combines TRBV27 with TRBJ2-7, with a possible D match to TRBD2 (6 bases). Between the trimmed V and J ends, which lost 1 base and 1 base, there was a span of 17 bases. The CDR3 is made up of 17 amino acids. Germline CDR1 reads MNHEY; CDR2 reads SMNVEV (reference sequence).

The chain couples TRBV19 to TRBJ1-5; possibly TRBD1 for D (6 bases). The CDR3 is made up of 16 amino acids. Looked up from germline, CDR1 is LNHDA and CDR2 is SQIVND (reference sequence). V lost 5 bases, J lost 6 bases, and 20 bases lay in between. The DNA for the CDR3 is TGTGCCAGTAGTTCCCCAGCAGGGGTGGAGGCTCAGCCCCAGCATTTT. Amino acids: CASSSPAGVEAQPQHF. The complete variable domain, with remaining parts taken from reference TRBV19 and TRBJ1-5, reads DGGITQSPKYLFRKEGQNVTLSCEQNLNHDAMYWYRQDPGQGLRLIYYSQIVNDFQKGDIAEGYSVSREKKESFPLTVTSAQKNPTAFYLCASSSPAGVEAQPQHFGDGTRLSIL.

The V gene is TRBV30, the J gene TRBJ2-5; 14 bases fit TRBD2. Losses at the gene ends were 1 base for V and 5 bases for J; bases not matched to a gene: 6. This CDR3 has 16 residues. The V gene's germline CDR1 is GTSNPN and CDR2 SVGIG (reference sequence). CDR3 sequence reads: CAWSATSGRAGETQYF. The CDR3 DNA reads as TGTGCCTGGAGTGCGACTAGCGGGAGGGCGGGGGAGACCCAGTACTTC.

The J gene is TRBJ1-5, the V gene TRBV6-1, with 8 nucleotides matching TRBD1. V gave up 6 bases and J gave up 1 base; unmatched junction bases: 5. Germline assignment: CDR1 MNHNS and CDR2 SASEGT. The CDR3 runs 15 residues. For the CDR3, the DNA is TGTGCCAGCAGACCTACAGGGGGAAGCAATCAGCCCCAGCATTTT. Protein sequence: CASRPTGGSNQPQHF.

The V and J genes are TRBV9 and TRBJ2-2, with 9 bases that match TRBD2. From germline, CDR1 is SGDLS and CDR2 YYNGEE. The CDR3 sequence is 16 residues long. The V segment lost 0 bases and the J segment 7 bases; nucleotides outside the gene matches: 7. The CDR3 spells CASSVGIAGANGELFF. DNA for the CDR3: TGTGCCAGCAGCGTAGGGATAGCGGGAGCGAACGGGGAGCTGTTTTTT.

The CDR3 loop reads CASRGQGAGGYTF. DNA of the CDR3: TGTGCCAGCAGGGGACAGGGGGCGGGTGGCTACACCTTC. The gene calls are TRBV2 and TRBJ1-2; 12 nucleotides align to TRBD1. Trimming removed 6 bases from V and 7 bases from J; junction bases left unmatched: 3. The CDR3 sequence is 13 residues long. Germline loops: CDR1 SNHLY, CDR2 FYNNEI.

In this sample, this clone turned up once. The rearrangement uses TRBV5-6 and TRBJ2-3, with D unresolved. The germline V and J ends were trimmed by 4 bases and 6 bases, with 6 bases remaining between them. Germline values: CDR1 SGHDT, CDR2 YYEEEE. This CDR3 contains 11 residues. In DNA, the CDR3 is TGTGCCAGCAGCAACTTGGATACGCAGTATTTT. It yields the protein CASSNLDTQYF.

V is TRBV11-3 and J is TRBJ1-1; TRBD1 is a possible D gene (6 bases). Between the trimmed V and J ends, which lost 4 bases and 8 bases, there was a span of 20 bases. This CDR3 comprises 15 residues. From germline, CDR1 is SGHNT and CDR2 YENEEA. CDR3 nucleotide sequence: TGTGCCAGCAGCTCCACCGGGGACACGGCGTCCGAAGCTTTCTTT. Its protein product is CASSSTGDTASEAFF.

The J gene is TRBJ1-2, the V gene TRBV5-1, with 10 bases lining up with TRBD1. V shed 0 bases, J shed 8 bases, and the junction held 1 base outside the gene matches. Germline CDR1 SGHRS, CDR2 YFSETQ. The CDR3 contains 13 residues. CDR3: CASSLGDRGGYTF. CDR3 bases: TGCGCCAGCAGCTTGGGGGACAGGGGCGGCTACACCTTC.

The CDR3 DNA reads as TGTGCCAGCAGTTATTCGTTCCGGGACACTCGACGGACTAATGAAAAACTGTTTTTT. Its protein is CASSYSFRDTRRTNEKLFF. The chain employs TRBV6-9 and TRBJ1-4; TRBD1 might be the D (6 bases). CDR1 MNHGY and CDR2 SVAAGI come from the germline V gene. V lost 0 bases and J lost 2, with 19 bases in between. This CDR3 comprises 19 residues.

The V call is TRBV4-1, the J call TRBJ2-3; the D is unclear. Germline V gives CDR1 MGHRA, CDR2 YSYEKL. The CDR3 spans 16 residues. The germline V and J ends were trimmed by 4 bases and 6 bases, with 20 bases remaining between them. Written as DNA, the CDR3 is TGCGCCAGCAGCCGCTCCTGGGCTGCATCACCGGATACGCAGTATTTT. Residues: CASSRSWAASPDTQYF.

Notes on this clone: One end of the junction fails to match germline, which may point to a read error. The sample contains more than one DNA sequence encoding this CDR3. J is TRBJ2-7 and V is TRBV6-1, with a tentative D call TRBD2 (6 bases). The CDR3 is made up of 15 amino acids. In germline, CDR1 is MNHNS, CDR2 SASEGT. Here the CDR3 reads CASRGPGLASDEQYF. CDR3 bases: TGTGCCAGCAGAGGACCGGGACTCGCCTCGGACGAACAGTACTTC.

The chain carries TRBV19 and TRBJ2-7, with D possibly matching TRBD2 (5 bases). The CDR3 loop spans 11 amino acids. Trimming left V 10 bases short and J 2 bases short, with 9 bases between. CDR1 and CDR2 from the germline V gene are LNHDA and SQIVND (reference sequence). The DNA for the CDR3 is TGTGCCACTGGGAGTCCCTACGAGCAGTACTTC. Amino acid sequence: CATGSPYEQYF. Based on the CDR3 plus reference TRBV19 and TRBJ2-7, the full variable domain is DGGITQSPKYLFRKEGQNVTLSCEQNLNHDAMYWYRQDPGQGLRLIYYSQIVNDFQKGDIAEGYSVSREKKESFPLTVTSAQKNPTAFYLCATGSPYEQYFGPGTRLTVT.

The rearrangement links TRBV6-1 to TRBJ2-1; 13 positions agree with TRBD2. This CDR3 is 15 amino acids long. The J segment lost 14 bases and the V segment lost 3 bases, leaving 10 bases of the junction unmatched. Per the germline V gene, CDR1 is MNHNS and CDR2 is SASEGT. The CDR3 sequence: CASSEPGLAGSGEFF. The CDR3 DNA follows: TGTGCCAGCAGTGAGCCGGGACTAGCGGGATCTGGGGAGTTCTTC.

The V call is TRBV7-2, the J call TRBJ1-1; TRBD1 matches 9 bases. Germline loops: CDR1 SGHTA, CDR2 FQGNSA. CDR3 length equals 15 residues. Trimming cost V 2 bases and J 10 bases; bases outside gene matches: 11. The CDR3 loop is CASSLSAGTGKGAFF. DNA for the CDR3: TGTGCCAGCAGCTTATCGGCCGGGACAGGGAAAGGAGCTTTCTTT.

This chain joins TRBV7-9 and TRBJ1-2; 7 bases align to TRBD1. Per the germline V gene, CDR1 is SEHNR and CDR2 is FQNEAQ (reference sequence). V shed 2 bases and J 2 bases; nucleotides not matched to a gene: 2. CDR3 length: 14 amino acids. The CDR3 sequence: CASSLPTGNYGYTF. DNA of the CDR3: TGTGCCAGCAGCTTACCGACAGGGAACTATGGCTACACCTTC.

CDR3: CASSLSGGTNQPQHF. The CDR3 DNA reads TGTGCCAGCAGTTTATCAGGGGGGACTAATCAGCCCCAGCATTTT. The chain recombines TRBV28 with TRBJ1-5; TRBD1 agrees at 7 bases. The germline gives CDR1 MDHEN, CDR2 SYDVKM. The junction had 4 bases not matched to a gene; V was cut back by 1 base and J by 4 bases. The CDR3 runs to 15 residues.

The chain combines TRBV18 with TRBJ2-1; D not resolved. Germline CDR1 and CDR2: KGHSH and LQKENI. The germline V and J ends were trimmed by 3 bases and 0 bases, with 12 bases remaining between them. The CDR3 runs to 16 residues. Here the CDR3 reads CASSPIAASSYNEQFF. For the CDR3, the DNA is TGTGCCAGCTCACCTATCGCGGCTAGCTCCTACAATGAGCAGTTCTTC.

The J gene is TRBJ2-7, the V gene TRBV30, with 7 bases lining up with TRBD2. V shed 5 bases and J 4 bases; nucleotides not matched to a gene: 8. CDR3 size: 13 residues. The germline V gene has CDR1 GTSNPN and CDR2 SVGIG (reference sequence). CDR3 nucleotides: TGTGCCTGGGCCGAGGGTAGCGGGTACGAGCAGTACTTC. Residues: CAWAEGSGYEQYF.

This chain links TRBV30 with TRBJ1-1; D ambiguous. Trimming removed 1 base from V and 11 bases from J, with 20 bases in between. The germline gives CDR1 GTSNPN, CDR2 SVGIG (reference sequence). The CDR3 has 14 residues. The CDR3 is CAWSAPGGLGGAFF. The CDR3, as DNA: TGTGCCTGGAGTGCCCCTGGAGGACTCGGTGGGGCTTTCTTT.

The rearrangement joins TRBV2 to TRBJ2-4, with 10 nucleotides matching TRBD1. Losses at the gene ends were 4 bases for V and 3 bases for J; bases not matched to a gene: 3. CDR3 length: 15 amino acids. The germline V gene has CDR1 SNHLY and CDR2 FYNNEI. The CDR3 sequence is CASSVTGGVKNIQYF. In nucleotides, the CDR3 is TGTGCCAGCAGTGTGACAGGGGGCGTCAAAAACATTCAGTACTTC. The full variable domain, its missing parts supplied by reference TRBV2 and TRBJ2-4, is EPEVTQTPSHQVTQMGQEVILRCVPISNHLYFYWYRQILGQKVEFLVSFYNNEISEKSEIFDDQFSVERPDGSNFTLKIRSTKLEDSAMYFCASSVTGGVKNIQYFGAGTRLSVL.

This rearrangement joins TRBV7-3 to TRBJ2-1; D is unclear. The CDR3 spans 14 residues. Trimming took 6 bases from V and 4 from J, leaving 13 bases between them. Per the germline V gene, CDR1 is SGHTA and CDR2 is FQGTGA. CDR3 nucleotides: TGTGCCAGCAGTCTTACCCCTATATACAATGAGCAGTTCTTC. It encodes CASSLTPIYNEQFF.

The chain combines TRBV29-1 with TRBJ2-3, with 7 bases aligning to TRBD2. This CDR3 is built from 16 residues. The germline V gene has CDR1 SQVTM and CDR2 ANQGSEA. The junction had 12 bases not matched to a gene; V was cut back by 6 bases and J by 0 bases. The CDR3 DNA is TGCAGCGTCCTCGGGGCTAGCGGAGCTAGCACAGATACGCAGTATTTT. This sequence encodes CSVLGASGASTDTQYF.